The 11 T cell receptor beta chains presented below share a single source sample, sequenced in a study of blood T cell repertoires in COVID-19. TCRdb keeps only in-frame clones here, not all; method: immunoSEQ multiplex PCR. This table has roughly 310,000 clones, around 87% appearing once. Sequencing was done on a sample of peripheral blood. Receptor source: a woman aged 45-59 years with active or convalescent COVID-19.

V usage is TRBV12-3 or TRBV12-4 and J usage is TRBJ2-5; 14 nucleotides align to TRBD2. The CDR3 runs 13 residues. V lost 9 bases and J lost 7; bases outside the gene matches: 4. DNA of the CDR3: TGTGCCAGTGGGACTAGCGGGAGTGGGACCCAGTACTTC. Protein: CASGTSGSGTQYF.

This chain joins TRBV7-9 and TRBJ1-1, with TRBD1 identical over 9 bases. J was trimmed by 0 bases and V by 5 bases; bases with no gene match: 4. The CDR3 contains 15 residues. Germline V gives CDR1 SEHNR, CDR2 FQNEAQ (reference sequence). The CDR3 bases are TGTGCCAGCAGCACGGGACAGGGTATGAACACTGAAGCTTTCTTT. Translating it yields CASSTGQGMNTEAFF.

The chain joins TRBV6-6 to TRBJ2-3; tentative D call: TRBD2 (5 bases). Germline values: CDR1 MNHNY, CDR2 SVGAGI (reference sequence). The CDR3 length is 15 residues. Trimming shortened V by 2 bases and J by 4 bases, and 13 bases separated the two germline ends. The CDR3 nucleotides are TGTGCCAGCAGTTACGGGGAGATGGGATCAGATACGCAGTATTTT. Residues: CASSYGEMGSDTQYF.

This chain joins TRBV4-2 and TRBJ2-2; the match to TRBD2 covers 10 bases. Germline CDR1 is LGHNA and CDR2 is YNFKEQ. CDR3 length: 16 residues. The V gene end was trimmed by 4 bases and the J gene end by 6 bases; junction bases not matched to a gene: 8. The CDR3 loop reads CASSPGPLAGAGELFF. In DNA, the CDR3 is TGTGCCAGCAGCCCAGGGCCCCTAGCGGGAGCCGGGGAGCTGTTTTTT.

The rearrangement joins TRBV20-1 to TRBJ1-6, with D possibly TRBD1 on 5 matching bases. V was shortened by 7 bases and J by 6 bases, with 19 bases between the two germline ends. The CDR3 has 15 amino acids. CDR1 DFQATT and CDR2 SNEGSKA come from the germline V gene (reference sequence). In DNA form, the CDR3 reads TGCAGTGTTAGTAACCAGGGTCTGAGTAATTCACCCCTCCACTTT. Protein: CSVSNQGLSNSPLHF.

J is TRBJ2-1 and V is TRBV7-9, with D tentatively TRBD1 (6 bases). This CDR3 is built from 14 residues. Trimming removed 8 bases at V and 8 bases at J, with 19 bases between. Germline CDR1 SEHNR, CDR2 FQNEAQ (reference sequence). CDR3 coding DNA: TGTGCCAGCGGGGAAATGCAGGGGTCAGATGAGCAGTTCTTC. Translating gives CASGEMQGSDEQFF.

V and J are TRBV7-8 and TRBJ2-7, with TRBD2 matching 8 bases. There are 14 residues in the CDR3. Germline V CDR1 and CDR2: SGHVS, FQNEAQ. V dropped 4 bases and J dropped 2; count of bases not matched to a gene: 4. CDR3 nucleotides: TGTGCCAGCAGCTCGGTACTAGCGGCCTACGAGCAGTACTTC. It yields the protein CASSSVLAAYEQYF.

This clone has a handful of counts. The V and J genes are TRBV18 and TRBJ1-6; the D gene is possibly TRBD1 (5 bases). The V end lost 3 bases, the J end lost 5 bases, and 8 bases lay between the germline ends. CDR3 length: 14 amino acids. Germline-derived CDR1 and CDR2 are KGHSH and LQKENI. DNA for the CDR3: TGTGCCAGCTCACCTAAAGGGGATAATTCACCCCTCCACTTT. This translates into CASSPKGDNSPLHF.

This chain uses TRBV10-3 with TRBJ1-2; D perhaps matches TRBD1 (6 bases). In germline, CDR1 is ENHRY, CDR2 SYGVKD. The CDR3 has 15 amino acids. Trimming stripped 0 bases from V and 6 bases from J, with 14 bases between. The CDR3 DNA reads TGTGCCATCAGTGAGTCGCCTACAGGGACGGATGGCTACACCTTC. Protein sequence: CAISESPTGTDGYTF.

The chain has TRBV6-2 or TRBV6-3 and TRBJ2-7; 7 bases match TRBD1. Germline V lookup: CDR1 MNHEY, CDR2 SVGEGT. V dropped 6 bases and J dropped 4; count of bases not matched to a gene: 9. The CDR3 is made up of 14 amino acids. This CDR3 is CASSKTGTLYEQYF. Here the CDR3 DNA reads TGTGCCAGCAGCAAGACAGGGACCCTTTACGAGCAGTACTTC.

V is TRBV11-2 and J is TRBJ2-5, with 13 positions matching TRBD2. Germline assignment: CDR1 SGHAT and CDR2 FQNNGV. V lost 0 bases, J lost 4 bases, and 5 bases stayed unmatched. This CDR3 is built from 17 residues. CDR3 in amino acids: CASSLDRTSGGLETQYF. DNA of the CDR3: TGTGCCAGCAGCTTAGATCGGACTAGCGGGGGTCTAGAGACCCAGTACTTC.